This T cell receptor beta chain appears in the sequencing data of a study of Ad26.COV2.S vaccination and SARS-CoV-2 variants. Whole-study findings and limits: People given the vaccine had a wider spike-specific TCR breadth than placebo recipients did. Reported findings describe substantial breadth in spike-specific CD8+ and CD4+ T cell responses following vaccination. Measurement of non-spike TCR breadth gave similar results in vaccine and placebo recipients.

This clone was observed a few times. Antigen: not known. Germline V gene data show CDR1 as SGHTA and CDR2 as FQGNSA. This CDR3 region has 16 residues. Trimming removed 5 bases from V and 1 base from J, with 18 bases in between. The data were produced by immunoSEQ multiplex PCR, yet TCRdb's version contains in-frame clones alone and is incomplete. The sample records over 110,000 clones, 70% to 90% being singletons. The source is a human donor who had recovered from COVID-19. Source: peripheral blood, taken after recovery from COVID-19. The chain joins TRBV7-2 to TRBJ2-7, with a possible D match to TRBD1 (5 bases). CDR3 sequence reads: CASSGNGAVGSYEQYF. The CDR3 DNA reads TGTGCCAGCAGCGGTAATGGGGCCGTGGGGTCCTACGAGCAGTACTTC.